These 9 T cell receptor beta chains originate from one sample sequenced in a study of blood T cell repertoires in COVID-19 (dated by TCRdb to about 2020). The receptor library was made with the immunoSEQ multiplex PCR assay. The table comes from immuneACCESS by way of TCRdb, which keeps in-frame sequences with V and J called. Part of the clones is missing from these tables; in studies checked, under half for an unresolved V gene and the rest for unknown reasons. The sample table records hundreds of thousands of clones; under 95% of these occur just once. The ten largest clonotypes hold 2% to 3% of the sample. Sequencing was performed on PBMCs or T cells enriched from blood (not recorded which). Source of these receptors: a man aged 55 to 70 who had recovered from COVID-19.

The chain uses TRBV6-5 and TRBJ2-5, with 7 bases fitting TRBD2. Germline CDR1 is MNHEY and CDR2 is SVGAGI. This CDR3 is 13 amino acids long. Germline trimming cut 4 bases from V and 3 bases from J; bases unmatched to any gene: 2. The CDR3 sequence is CASSSLAEETQYF. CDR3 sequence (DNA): TGTGCCAGCAGTTCCCTAGCGGAAGAGACCCAGTACTTC.

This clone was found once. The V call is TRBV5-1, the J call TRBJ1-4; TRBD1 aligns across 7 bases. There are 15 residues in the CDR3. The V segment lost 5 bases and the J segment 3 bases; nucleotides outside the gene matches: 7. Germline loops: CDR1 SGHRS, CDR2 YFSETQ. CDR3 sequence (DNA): TGCGCCAGCAGTATCGGGACAGCCCCTAATGAAAAACTGTTTTTT. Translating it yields CASSIGTAPNEKLFF.

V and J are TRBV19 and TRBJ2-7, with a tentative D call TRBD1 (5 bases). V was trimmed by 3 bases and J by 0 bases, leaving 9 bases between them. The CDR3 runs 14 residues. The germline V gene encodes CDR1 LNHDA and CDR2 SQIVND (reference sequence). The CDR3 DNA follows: TGTGCCAGTAGTATCAGGGCCCCCTCCTACGAGCAGTACTTC. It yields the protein CASSIRAPSYEQYF.

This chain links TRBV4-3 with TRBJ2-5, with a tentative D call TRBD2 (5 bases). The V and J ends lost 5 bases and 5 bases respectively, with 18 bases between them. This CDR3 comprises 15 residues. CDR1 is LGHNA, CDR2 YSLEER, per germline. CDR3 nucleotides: TGCGCCAGCAGCTTTGGGCCCGGGAAGTGGGAGACCCAGTACTTC. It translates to CASSFGPGKWETQYF.

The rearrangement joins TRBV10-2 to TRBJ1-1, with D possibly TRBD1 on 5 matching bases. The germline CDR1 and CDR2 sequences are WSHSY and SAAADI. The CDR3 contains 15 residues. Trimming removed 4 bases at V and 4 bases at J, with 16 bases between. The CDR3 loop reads CASSGEGKVVTEAFF. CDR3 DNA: TGCGCCAGCAGTGGGGAGGGGAAGGTGGTCACTGAAGCTTTCTTT.

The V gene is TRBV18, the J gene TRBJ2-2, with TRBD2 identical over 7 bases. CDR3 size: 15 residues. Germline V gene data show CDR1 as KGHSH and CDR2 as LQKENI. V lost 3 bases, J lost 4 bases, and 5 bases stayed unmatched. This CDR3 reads CASSPLAESTGELFF. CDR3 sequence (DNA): TGTGCCAGCTCACCCCTAGCGGAGTCCACCGGGGAGCTGTTTTTT.

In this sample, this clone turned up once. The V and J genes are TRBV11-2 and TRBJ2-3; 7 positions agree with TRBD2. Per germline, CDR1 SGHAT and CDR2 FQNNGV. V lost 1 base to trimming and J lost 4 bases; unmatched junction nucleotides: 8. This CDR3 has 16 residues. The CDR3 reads CASSLVGGNGADTQYF. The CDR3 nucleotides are TGTGCCAGCAGCTTAGTGGGGGGGAATGGGGCAGATACGCAGTATTTT.

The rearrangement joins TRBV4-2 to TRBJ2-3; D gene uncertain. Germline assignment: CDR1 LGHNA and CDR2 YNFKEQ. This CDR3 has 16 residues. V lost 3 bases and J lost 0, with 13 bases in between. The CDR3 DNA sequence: TGTGCCAGCAGCCATAACCAGAATCCTAGCACAGATACGCAGTATTTT. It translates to CASSHNQNPSTDTQYF.

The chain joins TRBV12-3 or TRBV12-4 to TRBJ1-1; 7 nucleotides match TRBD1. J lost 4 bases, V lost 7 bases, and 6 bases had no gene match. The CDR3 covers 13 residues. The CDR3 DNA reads TGTGCCAGCATCACGGGACAGCGCACTGAAGCTTTCTTT. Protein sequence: CASITGQRTEAFF.